Listed here is a single T cell receptor (beta chain). Its specificity is unknown. Germline V gene sequence: CDR1 MNHEY, CDR2 SVGAGI. V was pared by 6 bases and J by 4 bases, with 4 bases of the junction left unmatched. The CDR3 runs 14 residues. The authors prepared the TCRbeta library with unique molecular identifiers. TCRdb independently ran MiXCR on the PCR reads; one entry per CDR3 protein. The sample holds hundreds of thousands of distinct CDR3 sequences; 15% to 20% are singletons and the top ten take under 30%. The data were taken from a study of T-cell reconstitution after alpha-beta-depleted transplantation in children. The study's findings and limits: Diversity of TCRbeta at day 60 was high in some patients, arising from surviving recipient T cells and thymic progenitors.

The source material was PBMCs, mostly from graft donor cells, sampled 360 days after TCRalphabeta/CD19-depleted stem cell transplant. The sequence was obtained from a boy younger than two who had a stem cell transplant for Wiskott-Aldrich syndrome, so the T cells may come from the graft donor. This chain connects TRBV6-5 to TRBJ2-2; TRBD2 matches 8 bases. CDR3 DNA sequence: TGTGCCAGCAGCCTACTAGCGGCCACCGGGGAGCTGTTTTTT. Encoded protein: CASSLLAATGELFF.